This T cell receptor beta chain derives from a study of patients and donors after allogeneic stem cell transplantation. MiXCR, run by TCRdb on the RT-PCR reads, gives a single entry per CDR3 protein. The table has more than 850,000 distinct CDR3 sequences, about a sixth seen once; the top ten hold around 6%. This clonotype was picked up a small number of times. Sequencing was carried out using blood, either unsorted or a sorted T cell fraction (not recorded which). The sequence was collected from a human donor who was either an allogeneic HSCT recipient or a stem cell or donor lymphocyte infusion donor (not recorded which). It is not recorded whose cells these are; they may come from a transplant donor.

The CDR3 is CSARDYRARDTQYF. Here the CDR3 DNA reads TGCAGTGCTAGAGATTACAGGGCACGGGATACGCAGTATTTT. The chain links TRBV20-1 to TRBJ2-3; weak D call: TRBD1 (6 bases). The germline gives CDR1 DFQATT, CDR2 SNEGSKA (reference sequence). The CDR3 has 14 residues. The V gene lost 0 bases and the J gene lost 6 bases, with 13 bases spanning the gap.